The 32 T cell receptor beta chains presented below share a single source sample, sequenced in a study of identical twins. TCRdb re-derived calls from the 5' RACE reads in MiXCR, one entry per CDR3 protein. The sample has about 1.7 million distinct CDR3 sequences; under 35% are singletons. The sequencing sample was made of cord blood. These receptors all come from a newborn girl in good health.

This chain connects TRBV7-9 to TRBJ2-1; the D gene could be TRBD1 or TRBD2 (5 bases each). The CDR3 runs 15 residues. V was clipped by 5 bases and J by 0 bases, with 11 bases between them. CDR1 is SEHNR, CDR2 FQNEAQ, per germline (reference sequence). The CDR3, as DNA: TGTGCCAGCAGCCCAGGGACGCCCTCCTACAATGAGCAGTTCTTC. This gives the protein CASSPGTPSYNEQFF.

The chain couples TRBV9 to TRBJ1-3; no reliable D call. The CDR3 spans 17 residues. Germline CDR1 and CDR2: SGDLS and YYNGEE. V was shortened by 3 bases and J by 0 bases, with 16 bases between the two germline ends. The CDR3, as DNA: TGTGCCAGCAGCGCCAGGCGGTATGGAGGCTCTGGAAACACCATATATTTT. It translates to CASSARRYGGSGNTIYF.

This rearrangement joins TRBV29-1 to TRBJ2-1; 9 nucleotides align to TRBD2. V was clipped by 6 bases and J by 1 base; unmatched bases: 16. CDR3 length equals 18 residues. Germline V gives CDR1 SQVTM, CDR2 ANQGSEA. The CDR3 reads CSVPRWSGRPNSYNEQFF. In DNA form, the CDR3 reads TGCAGCGTCCCTCGTTGGAGCGGGAGGCCTAATTCCTACAATGAGCAGTTCTTC.

This clonotype was counted only a few times. This chain connects TRBV28 to TRBJ1-2; no clear D. Trimming took 6 bases from V and 0 from J, leaving 8 bases between them. Germline assignment: CDR1 MDHEN and CDR2 SYDVKM. The CDR3 covers 13 residues. Written as DNA, the CDR3 is TGTGCCAGCAGCGTTCCCGCTAACTATGGCTACACCTTC. It is translated as CASSVPANYGYTF.

The rearrangement joins TRBV27 to TRBJ2-5; D gene ambiguous. Trimming cost V 6 bases and J 0 bases, with 8 bases left between them. Germline V lookup: CDR1 MNHEY, CDR2 SMNVEV (reference sequence). This CDR3 comprises 13 residues. The CDR3 loop reads CASRSAYQETQYF. CDR3 DNA: TGTGCCAGCAGATCAGCGTACCAAGAGACCCAGTACTTC.

The V call is TRBV28, the J call TRBJ2-7, with TRBD2 identical over 12 bases. CDR3 size: 20 residues. Germline-derived CDR1 and CDR2 are MDHEN and SYDVKM. After removal of 2 bases from V and 9 bases from J, the junction contained 23 bases not matched to a gene. CDR3 in amino acids: CASSLLETSGRTSSYNGQYF. DNA of the CDR3: TGTGCCAGCAGTTTACTCGAAACTAGCGGGAGGACGAGCTCCTACAATGGGCAGTACTTC.

The chain employs TRBV14 and TRBJ2-7; D remains unclear. The germline gives CDR1 SGHDN, CDR2 FVKESK. The CDR3 extends over 13 amino acids. The V gene lost 1 base and the J gene lost 7 bases, with 11 bases spanning the gap. CDR3 DNA sequence: TGTGCCAGCAGCCAAGTGAGATTTAATGAGCAGTACTTC. Its protein is CASSQVRFNEQYF.

This clonotype was seen more than once but under ten times. The CDR3 DNA sequence: TGCAGTGCCAGGGGGTTGGCTAATGAAAAACTGTTTTTT. It encodes CSARGLANEKLFF. This sequence joins TRBV20-1 and TRBJ1-4, with 7 positions matching TRBD1. The CDR3 is 13 amino acids. Unmatched junction bases numbered 4, after V lost 6 bases and J lost 3 bases. The germline gives CDR1 DFQATT, CDR2 SNEGSKA (reference sequence).

Only a few counts were recorded for this clonotype. The chain employs TRBV7-2 and TRBJ2-5; D is unresolved. Deletions cut 2 bases from V and 2 bases from J, with 12 bases between. This CDR3 comprises 15 residues. CDR1 and CDR2 (germline): SGHTA, FQGNSA. CDR3 DNA sequence: TGTGCCAGCAGCTTATGGTCTACCCAACAAGAGACCCAGTACTTC. It codes for CASSLWSTQQETQYF.

The rearrangement uses TRBV24-1 and TRBJ2-1, with TRBD2 as a possible D gene (7 bases). The DNA end favors TRBJ2-7, so the J call may be wrong. The CDR3 has 17 residues. Germline CDR1 is KGHDR and CDR2 is SFDVKD. The CDR3, as DNA: TGTGCCACCAGTGATTTGGACGCGGGGGCGTCCTACAATGAGCAGTACTTC. Its translation is CATSDLDAGASYNEQYF.

This chain connects TRBV6-6 to TRBJ2-5, with 9 bases matching TRBD1. The ends lost 6 bases at V and 5 bases at J; junction bases unmatched: 10. Germline assignment: CDR1 MNHNY and CDR2 SVGAGI (reference sequence). The CDR3 consists of 15 residues. The CDR3 reads CASRGNRGQRETQYF. CDR3 nucleotides: TGTGCCAGCAGAGGGAACAGGGGGCAACGGGAGACCCAGTACTTC.

V usage is TRBV7-9 and J usage is TRBJ1-6, with D possibly being TRBD1 (6 bases). Germline V CDR1 and CDR2: SEHNR, FQNEAQ (reference sequence). V lost 3 bases and J lost 10, with 10 bases in between. There are 13 residues in the CDR3. This chain's CDR3 is CASSFKGESPLHF. CDR3 nucleotides: TGTGCCAGCAGCTTTAAGGGGGAGTCACCCCTCCACTTT.

The CDR3 nucleotides are TGCAGTGCTAGGAAGGGGGCTTATAATTCACCCCTCCACTTT. Protein sequence: CSARKGAYNSPLHF. The chain couples TRBV20-1 to TRBJ1-6; 7 bases line up with TRBD1. V gave up 3 bases and J gave up 4 bases; unmatched junction bases: 3. Germline V gene data show CDR1 as DFQATT and CDR2 as SNEGSKA (reference sequence). The CDR3 is made up of 14 amino acids.

V usage is TRBV6-1 and J usage is TRBJ2-5; D is ambiguous. The CDR3 is 12 residues long. V lost 6 bases to trimming and J lost 5 bases, with 10 bases between them. Per germline, CDR1 MNHNS and CDR2 SASEGT. The CDR3 protein is CASSAIRETQYF. CDR3 bases: TGTGCCAGCAGCGCAATTAGGGAGACCCAGTACTTC.

This chain connects TRBV11-2 to TRBJ1-2, with a tentative D call TRBD1 (6 bases). Germline lookup yields CDR1 SGHAT and CDR2 FQNNGV. The length of the CDR3 is 15 residues. V was pared by 6 bases and J by 7 bases, with 21 bases between. The CDR3 loop is CASRTPGQSHLGYTF. CDR3 nucleotides: TGTGCCAGCAGAACCCCAGGACAGTCCCATCTTGGCTACACCTTC. Combining the CDR3 with reference TRBV11-2 and TRBJ1-2 gives the whole variable domain EAGVAQSPRYKIIEKRQSVAFWCNPISGHATLYWYQQILGQGPKLLIQFQNNGVVDDSQLPKDRFSAERLKGVDSTLKIQPAKLEDSAVYLCASRTPGQSHLGYTFGSGTRLTVV.

This clonotype was counted a few times. The chain recombines TRBV6-1 with TRBJ2-1, with unresolved D. V was cut by 6 bases and J by 2 bases, with 11 bases left in between. CDR3 length equals 14 residues. Germline V gives CDR1 MNHNS, CDR2 SASEGT. The CDR3 loop is CASRGASAYNEQFF. CDR3 bases: TGTGCCAGCAGAGGTGCCAGCGCCTACAATGAGCAGTTCTTC.

In its sample, this clonotype was seen a few times. Compared with germline, one end of the junction differs, possibly owing to a read error. The chain carries TRBV7-7 and TRBJ2-5; 8 nucleotides line up with TRBD2. The V gene's germline CDR1 is SSHAT and CDR2 FNYEAQ (reference sequence). CDR3 length: 15 residues. The CDR3 reads CASSLVAGPSNEQYF. For the CDR3, the DNA is TGTGCTAGCAGCTTAGTAGCGGGACCTTCCAATGAGCAGTACTTC. The whole variable domain, filled in from reference TRBV7-7 and TRBJ2-5, reads GAGVSQSPRYKVTKRGQDVTLRCDPISSHATLYWYQQALGQGPEFLTYFNYEAQPDKSGLPSDRFSAERPEGSISTLTIQRTEQRDSAMYRCASSLVAGPSNEQYFGPGTRLLVL.

The genes are TRBV12-5 and TRBJ2-5; 9 nucleotides align to TRBD2. In germline, CDR1 is LGHNT, CDR2 FRNRAP. The CDR3 consists of 14 residues. V trimming: 3 bases; J trimming: 3 bases; junction bases outside the gene matches: 2. The CDR3 nucleotides are TGTGCTAGTGGTTTCTCTAGCGGGAAAGAGACCCAGTACTTC. Amino acid sequence: CASGFSSGKETQYF.

This clonotype appeared many times. The gene calls are TRBV2 and TRBJ2-3, with 7 bases matching TRBD1. J gave up 0 bases and V 5 bases, and 5 bases lay outside the gene matches. CDR1 SNHLY and CDR2 FYNNEI come from the germline V gene. This CDR3 region has 15 residues. The CDR3 DNA sequence: TGTGCCAGCAGTCCAGGGGGTTCTAGCACAGATACGCAGTATTTT. Protein sequence: CASSPGGSSTDTQYF.

The V call is TRBV6-1, the J call TRBJ1-1; D ambiguous. The CDR3 has 15 residues. Germline V gene sequence: CDR1 MNHNS, CDR2 SASEGT. V was pared by 1 base and J by 3 bases, with 12 bases between. The CDR3 DNA reads TGTGCCAGCAGTGAAGTTGCGGTGAGGGACACTGAAGCTTTCTTT. Protein sequence: CASSEVAVRDTEAFF.

As concerns this clonotype: This clone may be a read error of a much larger clone one base away. V is TRBV25-1 and J is TRBJ2-1; D gene ambiguous. The germline gives CDR1 MGHDK, CDR2 SYGVNS. This CDR3 spans 13 amino acids. V gave up 7 bases and J gave up 13 bases, with 20 bases separating them. DNA of the CDR3: TGTGCCAGCACCAGGCCCGAACAAGAGACCCAGTTCTTC. Its translation is CASTRPEQETQFF. Variable domain in full (rest from reference TRBV25-1 and TRBJ2-1): EADIYQTPRYLVIGTGKKITLECSQTMGHDKMYWYQQDPGMELHLIHYSYGVNSTEKGDLSSESTVSRIRTEHFPLTLESARPSHTSQYLCASTRPEQETQFFGPGTRLTVL.

The V and J genes are TRBV4-1 and TRBJ2-3; a possible D gene is TRBD1 (6 bases). The CDR3 consists of 16 residues. Between the trimmed V and J ends, which lost 1 base and 3 bases, there was a span of 14 bases. CDR1 and CDR2 from the germline V gene are MGHRA and YSYEKL. CDR3 amino acids: CASSQGLQGRTDTQYF. The CDR3 DNA reads TGCGCCAGCAGCCAAGGTTTACAGGGTCGTACAGATACGCAGTATTTT.

This clonotype showed up just a few times. This chain connects TRBV7-6 to TRBJ1-2; TRBD1 matches at 8 bases. The CDR3 loop spans 16 amino acids. After removal of 2 bases from V and 0 bases from J, the junction contained 5 bases not matched to a gene. Germline assignment: CDR1 SGHVS and CDR2 FNYEAQ. CDR3 sequence reads: CASSLTGQAPNYGYTF. CDR3 nucleotide sequence: TGTGCCAGCAGCTTAACGGGACAGGCCCCTAACTATGGCTACACCTTC. Together with reference TRBV7-6 and TRBJ1-2, the CDR3 gives the full variable domain: GAGVSQSPRYKVTKRGQDVALRCDPISGHVSLYWYRQALGQGPEFLTYFNYEAQQDKSGLPNDRFSAERPEGSISTLTIQRTEQRDSAMYRCASSLTGQAPNYGYTFGSGTRLTVV.

V is TRBV25-1 and J is TRBJ2-1; perhaps TRBD2 as D (7 bases). CDR1 is MGHDK, CDR2 SYGVNS, per germline. Trimming removed 2 bases at V and 9 bases at J, with 17 bases between. The CDR3 is 15 residues long. The CDR3 DNA follows: TGTGCCAGCAGTGAACGTAGGGGGGGGCCGGGTGAGCAGTTCTTC. Its protein product is CASSERRGGPGEQFF.

This chain joins TRBV20-1 and TRBJ2-1; no clear D. Trimming left V 1 base short and J 7 bases short, with 11 bases between. This CDR3 is 13 amino acids long. Germline lookup yields CDR1 DFQATT and CDR2 SNEGSKA (reference sequence). CDR3 protein: CSARGTSRNEQFF. The CDR3 bases are TGCAGTGCTAGAGGGACCTCCAGGAATGAGCAGTTCTTC.

This clonotype occurred a few times. CDR3 bases: TGTGCCAGCAGTTCCCTTCGGTGGGGGGCGTCGGGCGAGCAGTACTTC. Translation gives CASSSLRWGASGEQYF. The rearrangement links TRBV27 to TRBJ2-7; D is possibly TRBD1 or TRBD2 (6 bases each). CDR1 and CDR2 (germline): MNHEY, SMNVEV (reference sequence). V was trimmed by 4 bases and J by 6 bases, leaving 22 bases between them. The CDR3 length is 16 residues.

This rearrangement joins TRBV4-1 to TRBJ2-2, with D hard to call. This CDR3 contains 14 residues. V lost 0 bases and J 5 bases, leaving 7 bases between the germline ends. Germline V gene data show CDR1 as MGHRA and CDR2 as YSYEKL. The CDR3: CASSQDRLTGELFF. DNA for the CDR3: TGCGCCAGCAGCCAAGACAGGCTGACCGGGGAGCTGTTTTTT.

The chain has TRBV12-3 or TRBV12-4 and TRBJ1-6, with 7 positions matching TRBD1. The CDR3 extends over 14 amino acids. J gave up 6 bases and V 6 bases, and 5 bases lay outside the gene matches. The DNA of the CDR3 is TGTGCCAGCAGGCTTAGGGACAGTAATTCACCCCTCCACTTT. It codes for CASRLRDSNSPLHF.

This clonotype was counted between two and nine times. The chain combines TRBV15 with TRBJ2-1; 16 nucleotides line up with TRBD2. The length of the CDR3 is 16 residues. V dropped 5 bases and J dropped 6; count of bases not matched to a gene: 4. Germline V gene data show CDR1 as LNHNV and CDR2 as YYDKDF (reference sequence). This CDR3 reads CATSVGLAGGINEQFF. DNA for the CDR3: TGTGCCACCAGCGTGGGACTAGCGGGGGGGATCAATGAGCAGTTCTTC.

The chain links TRBV28 to TRBJ1-1; D unresolved. Trimming removed 3 bases at V and 1 base at J, with 12 bases between. Germline CDR1 and CDR2: MDHEN and SYDVKM. The CDR3 is made up of 15 amino acids. CDR3 nucleotides: TGTGCCAGCAGTTTCTCGCCACCTCGGAACACTGAAGCTTTCTTT. It translates to CASSFSPPRNTEAFF.

Concerning this clonotype: Being one base from a much bigger clone, this may be a read error. The gene calls are TRBV4-2 and TRBJ2-1; the D gene is possibly TRBD2 (5 bases). Near its end, the DNA agrees better with TRBJ2-7, so the J call may be wrong. CDR3 length equals 15 residues. Germline CDR1 is LGHNA and CDR2 is YNFKEQ. The CDR3 is CASSQEAGSYNEQYF. The CDR3 coding sequence is TGTGCCAGCAGCCAAGAGGCGGGCTCCTACAATGAGCAGTACTTC.

This clonotype was detected only a few times. The rearrangement uses TRBV12-3 or TRBV12-4 and TRBJ2-1, with D maybe TRBD1 (6 bases). There are 13 residues in the CDR3. V lost 8 bases, J lost 5 bases, and 13 bases lay in between. CDR3 region: CASVTGTNNEQFF. The CDR3 DNA is TGTGCCAGCGTGACAGGAACTAACAATGAGCAGTTCTTC.